This entry lists 21 T cell receptor beta chains sequenced from one sample in a study of T cells in Graves' hyperthyroidism and ophthalmopathy (dated by TCRdb to between 2018 and 2021). The library came from multiplex PCR. TCRdb shows the sequencer as Illumina HiSeq 2000. Amplification of TCR beta CDR3 regions was carried out from RNA transcripts. For the first round of RT-PCR on the TCR CDR3, the HTBI primer set was used together with the Qiagen OneStep RT-PCR kit. Using fastp at Q25 and MiXCR, TCRdb reprocessed the public reads and kept productive beta chains. A single entry per CDR3 protein holds the most common genes and DNA from its merged rows. In all, the sample holds fewer than 450,000 distinct CDR3 sequences, and approximately 18% of those were seen once. The biggest ten clones account for almost 35% of the sample. Sequencing was carried out using blood. All receptors derive from a woman aged 25 to 39 with Graves' hyperthyroidism that later progressed to Graves' ophthalmopathy.

The chain links TRBV20-1 to TRBJ2-5, with TRBD1 identical over 8 bases. V lost 0 bases and J lost 5; bases outside the gene matches: 5. Germline assignment: CDR1 DFQATT and CDR2 SNEGSKA (reference sequence). This CDR3 is 14 amino acids long. CDR3 sequence reads: CSARDEDRVETQYF. The CDR3 coding sequence is TGCAGTGCTAGAGATGAGGACAGGGTGGAGACCCAGTACTTC.

This chain joins TRBV6-9 and TRBJ2-7, with D possibly matching TRBD2 (5 bases). This CDR3 has 14 amino acids. Trimming removed 2 bases from V and 3 bases from J, with 11 bases in between. Germline loops: CDR1 MNHGY, CDR2 SVAAGI. The CDR3: CASSYAVGDYEQYF. The CDR3 nucleotides are TGTGCCAGCAGTTATGCGGTCGGGGACTACGAGCAGTACTTC.

This clonotype showed up just a few times. Mismatch with germline at one junction end may stem from a read error. The V gene is TRBV5-5, the J gene TRBJ2-1, with TRBD2 identical over 7 bases. This CDR3 spans 16 amino acids. Germline V lookup: CDR1 SGHKS, CDR2 YYEKEE (reference sequence). DNA for the CDR3: TGTGCCAGCAGCTTGGTTGGCGGGAGCTCCCACAATGAGCAGTTCTTC. It codes for CASSLVGGSSHNEQFF.

This chain uses TRBV5-6 with TRBJ1-1; D unresolved. This CDR3 is built from 12 residues. Trimming took off 2 bases at V and 8 bases at J, with 10 bases between the two ends. Germline V lookup: CDR1 SGHDT, CDR2 YYEEEE. The CDR3 loop reads CASSFRNEEAFF. The DNA of the CDR3 is TGTGCCAGCAGCTTTCGTAACGAAGAAGCTTTCTTT.

This clonotype turned up a few times. Given a much more abundant clone one base away, this may be a read error. J is TRBJ2-7 and V is TRBV11-2, with 9 nucleotides matching TRBD2. This CDR3 spans 14 amino acids. The V gene's germline CDR1 is SGHAT and CDR2 FQNNGV. V shed 1 base, J shed 4 bases, and the junction held 2 bases outside the gene matches. CDR3 DNA sequence: TGTGCCAGCAGCTTAGCTAGCGGGACATACGAGCAGTACTTC. This codes for CASSLASGTYEQYF.

This clonotype was recorded at least ten times. The chain combines TRBV28 with TRBJ2-1, with 8 bases that match TRBD1. Trimming cost V 4 bases and J 9 bases; bases outside gene matches: 14. The CDR3 loop spans 16 amino acids. Per germline, CDR1 MDHEN and CDR2 SYDVKM. The CDR3 spells CASSSGGGISVGEQFF. Here the CDR3 DNA reads TGTGCCAGCAGTTCAGGGGGCGGGATTTCAGTCGGTGAGCAGTTCTTC.

This clonotype was counted a few times. This chain's CDR3 is CSARDRAGANQPQHF. CDR3 bases: TGCAGTGCTAGAGATCGGGCAGGGGCTAATCAGCCCCAGCATTTT. The chain combines TRBV20-1 with TRBJ1-5; D perhaps matches TRBD1 (6 bases). The CDR3 is 15 residues long. Germline V CDR1 and CDR2: DFQATT, SNEGSKA (reference sequence). Trimming took off 0 bases at V and 4 bases at J, with 13 bases between the two ends.

On this clonotype itself: This may be a read error, as it is one base from a much larger clone. The genes are TRBV20-1 and TRBJ2-1; 12 nucleotides agree with TRBD2. V lost 3 bases, J lost 7 bases, and 4 bases stayed unmatched. The V gene's germline CDR1 is DFQATT and CDR2 SNEGSKA (reference sequence). CDR3 length: 14 amino acids. The CDR3 sequence is CSASLAGGFNEQFF. The DNA for the CDR3 is TGCAGTGCTAGTCTAGCGGGAGGGTTTAATGAGCAGTTCTTC.

This clonotype was seen at least ten times. The chain has TRBV28 and TRBJ2-1; the match to TRBD1 covers 10 bases. Germline-derived CDR1 and CDR2 are MDHEN and SYDVKM. V shed 5 bases and J 4 bases; nucleotides not matched to a gene: 8. The CDR3 contains 16 residues. In DNA form, the CDR3 reads TGTGCCAGCAGTCCGAGCCCGGGACAGGGGTACAATGAGCAGTTCTTC. Protein sequence: CASSPSPGQGYNEQFF.

The sample holds a few counts of this clonotype. The rearrangement links TRBV5-6 to TRBJ2-3, with 10 bases identical to TRBD2. Looked up from germline, CDR1 is SGHDT and CDR2 is YYEEEE. The CDR3 runs to 14 residues. The V segment lost 4 bases and the J segment 7 bases; nucleotides outside the gene matches: 6. In nucleotides, the CDR3 is TGTGCCAGCAGCGAATGGACTAGCGGATATACGCAGTATTTT. It is translated as CASSEWTSGYTQYF.

V and J are TRBV25-1 and TRBJ1-3; TRBD1 matches at 7 bases. The germline V gene encodes CDR1 MGHDK and CDR2 SYGVNS. The J segment lost 0 bases and the V segment lost 4 bases, leaving 6 bases of the junction unmatched. The CDR3 sequence is 16 residues long. CDR3 sequence (DNA): TGTGCCAGCAGTGGGTGGACAGGACGCTCTGGAAACACCATATATTTT. Amino acid sequence: CASSGWTGRSGNTIYF.

The J gene is TRBJ2-7, the V gene TRBV6-1; unclear D gene. Germline loops: CDR1 MNHNS, CDR2 SASEGT. The CDR3 has 15 residues. The V and J ends lost 7 bases and 0 bases respectively, with 16 bases between them. For the CDR3, the DNA is TGTGCCAGCATGAGAGGCAGAGCCTACTCCTACGAGCAGTACTTC. Amino acid sequence: CASMRGRAYSYEQYF.

The rearrangement joins TRBV20-1 to TRBJ2-7; 8 nucleotides line up with TRBD2. Germline CDR1 is DFQATT and CDR2 is SNEGSKA (reference sequence). The V and J ends lost 6 bases and 1 base, in that order; junction bases with no gene match: 17. This CDR3 comprises 17 residues. In nucleotides, the CDR3 is TGCAGTGCAACCCCGGGGGGACTAGGGTTTAGTTCCTACGAGCAGTACTTC. Translating it yields CSATPGGLGFSSYEQYF.

The V call is TRBV19, the J call TRBJ1-2, with 8 positions matching TRBD1. Germline trimming cut 2 bases from V and 4 bases from J; bases unmatched to any gene: 3. CDR1 is LNHDA and CDR2 is SQIVND in the germline V gene (reference sequence). This CDR3 is built from 14 residues. In nucleotides, the CDR3 is TGTGCCAGTAGTATACCCGGACAGGGCTATGGCTACACCTTC. Residues: CASSIPGQGYGYTF.

This clonotype was recorded many times. This chain connects TRBV6-1 to TRBJ2-1; either TRBD1 or TRBD2 may fit D (5 bases each). CDR1 is MNHNS and CDR2 is SASEGT in the germline V gene. The length of the CDR3 is 13 residues. Trimming stripped 8 bases from V and 5 bases from J, with 13 bases between. The CDR3 DNA sequence: TGTGCCAGCGGAGTGGGGGTGGACAATGAGCAGTTCTTC. Its protein product is CASGVGVDNEQFF.

V usage is TRBV12-3 or TRBV12-4 and J usage is TRBJ2-7; perhaps D is TRBD1 or TRBD2 (5 bases each). The CDR3 is 13 residues long. Trimming took off 6 bases at V and 3 bases at J, with 12 bases between the two ends. CDR3 sequence: CASSPGPRYEQYF. The CDR3 nucleotides read TGTGCCAGCAGCCCGGGACCCCGCTACGAGCAGTACTTC.

On this clonotype itself: Relative to the germline gene, one junction end is altered; a read error may explain this. The rearrangement links TRBV30 to TRBJ2-7; TRBD2 matches at 9 bases. Per germline, CDR1 GTSNPN and CDR2 SVGIG (reference sequence). CDR3 length equals 15 residues. The CDR3 DNA sequence: TGTGCCTGGAGTGTAGGTAGCGGGAGAATGTACGAGCAGTGCTTC. It codes for CAWSVGSGRMYEQCF.

The table lists this clonotype with many counts. The chain has TRBV24-1 and TRBJ2-3; no reliable D call. CDR1 is KGHDR, CDR2 SFDVKD, per germline. The V gene lost 9 bases and the J gene lost 4 bases, with 13 bases spanning the gap. The CDR3 has 13 residues. The CDR3 here is CATSRGFPDTQYF. The CDR3, as DNA: TGTGCCACCTCAAGAGGTTTCCCAGATACGCAGTATTTT.

This clonotype was detected many times. This chain joins TRBV6-1 and TRBJ2-7; 8 bases match TRBD1. CDR1 and CDR2 from the germline V gene are MNHNS and SASEGT. This CDR3 contains 15 residues. Germline trimming cut 6 bases from V and 3 bases from J; bases unmatched to any gene: 10. DNA for the CDR3: TGTGCCAGCAGCCCGGACAGGGAACTACACTACGAGCAGTACTTC. It codes for CASSPDRELHYEQYF.

This clonotype was recorded a few times. In DNA form, the CDR3 reads TGTGCCACCAGTGATCGTTTAGGGGGGGACATCAGGGGATCCTACAATGAGCAGTTCTTC. Translating gives CATSDRLGGDIRGSYNEQFF. The chain is built from TRBV24-1 and TRBJ2-1; perhaps TRBD2 as D (7 bases). Trimming stripped 3 bases from V and 1 base from J, with 24 bases between. The CDR3 extends over 20 amino acids. Per the germline V gene, CDR1 is KGHDR and CDR2 is SFDVKD.

In its sample, this clonotype was seen a few times. The chain uses TRBV19 and TRBJ2-5; tentatively, D is TRBD1 or TRBD2 (6 bases each). Germline V gene data show CDR1 as LNHDA and CDR2 as SQIVND (reference sequence). Trimming removed 7 bases at V and 4 bases at J, with 7 bases between. CDR3 size: 11 residues. CDR3 protein: CASKGGETQYF. CDR3 bases: TGTGCCAGTAAGGGGGGAGAGACCCAGTACTTC.